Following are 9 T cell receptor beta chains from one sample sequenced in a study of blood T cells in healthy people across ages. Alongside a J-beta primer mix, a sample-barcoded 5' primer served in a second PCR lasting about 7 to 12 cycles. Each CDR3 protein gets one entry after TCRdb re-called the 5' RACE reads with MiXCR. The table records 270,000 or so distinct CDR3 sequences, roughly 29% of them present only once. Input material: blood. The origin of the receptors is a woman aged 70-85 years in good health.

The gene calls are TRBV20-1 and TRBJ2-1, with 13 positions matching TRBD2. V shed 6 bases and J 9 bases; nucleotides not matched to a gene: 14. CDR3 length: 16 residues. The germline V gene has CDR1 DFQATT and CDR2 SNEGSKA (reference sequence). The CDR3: CSAAVVGLAGVVEQFF. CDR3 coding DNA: TGCAGTGCCGCAGTGGTCGGACTAGCGGGAGTTGTTGAGCAGTTCTTC.

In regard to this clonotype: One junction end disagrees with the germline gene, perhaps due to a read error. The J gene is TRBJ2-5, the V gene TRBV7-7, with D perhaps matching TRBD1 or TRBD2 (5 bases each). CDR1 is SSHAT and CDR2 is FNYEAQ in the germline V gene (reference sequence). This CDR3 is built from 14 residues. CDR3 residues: CASSLNGMGVAQYF. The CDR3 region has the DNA TGTGCTAGCAGCTTAAACGGCATGGGGGTGGCCCAGTACTTC. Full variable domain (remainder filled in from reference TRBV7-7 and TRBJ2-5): GAGVSQSPRYKVTKRGQDVTLRCDPISSHATLYWYQQALGQGPEFLTYFNYEAQPDKSGLPSDRFSAERPEGSISTLTIQRTEQRDSAMYRCASSLNGMGVAQYFGPGTRLLVL.

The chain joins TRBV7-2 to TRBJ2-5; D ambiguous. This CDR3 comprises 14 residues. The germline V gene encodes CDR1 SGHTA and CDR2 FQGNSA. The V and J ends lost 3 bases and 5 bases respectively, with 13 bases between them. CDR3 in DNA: TGTGCCAGCAGCTTGCGTACTACTCGGGAGACCCAGTACTTC. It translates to CASSLRTTRETQYF.

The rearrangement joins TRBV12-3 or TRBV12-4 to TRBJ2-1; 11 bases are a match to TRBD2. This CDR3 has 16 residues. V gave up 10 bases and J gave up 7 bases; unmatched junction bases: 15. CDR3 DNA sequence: TGTGCCACCAGGCCCGAACTAGCGGGAGCAGGTAATGAGCAGTTCTTC. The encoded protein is CATRPELAGAGNEQFF.

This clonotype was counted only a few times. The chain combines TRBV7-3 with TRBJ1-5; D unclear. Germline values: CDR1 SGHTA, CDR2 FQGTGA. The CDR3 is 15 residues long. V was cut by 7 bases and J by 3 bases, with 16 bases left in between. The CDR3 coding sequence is TGTGCCAGCACCAGCGGCAGAAAATACAATCAGCCCCAGCATTTT. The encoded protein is CASTSGRKYNQPQHF.

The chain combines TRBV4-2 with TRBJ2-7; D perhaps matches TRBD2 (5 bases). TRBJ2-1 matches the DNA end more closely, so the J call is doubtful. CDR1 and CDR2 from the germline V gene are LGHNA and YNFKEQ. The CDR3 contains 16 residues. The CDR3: CASSQGGSSRNNEQFF. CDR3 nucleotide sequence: TGTGCCAGCAGCCAAGGTGGGAGTTCCCGAAACAATGAGCAGTTCTTC.

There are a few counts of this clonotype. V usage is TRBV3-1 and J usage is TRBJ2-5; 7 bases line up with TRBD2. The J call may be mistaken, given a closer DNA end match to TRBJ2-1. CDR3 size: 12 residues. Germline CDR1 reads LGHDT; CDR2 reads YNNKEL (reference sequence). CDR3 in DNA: TGTGCCAGCACCCGGGGGGTGGATGAGCAGTTCTTC. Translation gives CASTRGVDEQFF.

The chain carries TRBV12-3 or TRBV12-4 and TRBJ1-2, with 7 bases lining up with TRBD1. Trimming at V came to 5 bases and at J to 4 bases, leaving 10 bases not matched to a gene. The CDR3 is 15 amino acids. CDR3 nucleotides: TGTGCCAGCAGTCCCCCGACGGGGACAGCCTATGGCTACACCTTC. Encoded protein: CASSPPTGTAYGYTF.

The CDR3 nucleotides read TGCAGTGCTACCCGGACTCGATACAATGAGCAGTTCTTC. It translates to CSATRTRYNEQFF. The genes are TRBV20-1 and TRBJ2-1, with TRBD2 as a possible D gene (5 bases). CDR3 size: 13 residues. The V gene lost 4 bases and the J gene lost 4 bases, with 11 bases spanning the gap. CDR1 and CDR2 (germline): DFQATT, SNEGSKA (reference sequence).